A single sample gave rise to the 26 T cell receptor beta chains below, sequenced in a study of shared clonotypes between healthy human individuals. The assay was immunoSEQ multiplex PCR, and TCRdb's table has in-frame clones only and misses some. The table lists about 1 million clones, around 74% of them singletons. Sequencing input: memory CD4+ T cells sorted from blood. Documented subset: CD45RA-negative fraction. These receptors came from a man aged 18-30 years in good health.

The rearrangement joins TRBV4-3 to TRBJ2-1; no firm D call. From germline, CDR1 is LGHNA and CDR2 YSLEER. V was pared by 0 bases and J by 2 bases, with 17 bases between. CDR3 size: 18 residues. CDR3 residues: CASSQDSSAGYAYNEQFF. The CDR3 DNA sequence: TGCGCCAGCAGCCAAGATTCGTCAGCCGGCTATGCCTACAATGAGCAGTTCTTC.

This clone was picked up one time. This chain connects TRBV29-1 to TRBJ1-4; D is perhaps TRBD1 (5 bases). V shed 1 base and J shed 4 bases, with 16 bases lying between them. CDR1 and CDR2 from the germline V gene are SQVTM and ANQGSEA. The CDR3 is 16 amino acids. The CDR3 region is CSVEALPGRSNEKLFF. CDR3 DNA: TGCAGCGTTGAAGCCCTTCCGGGACGGAGTAATGAAAAACTGTTTTTT. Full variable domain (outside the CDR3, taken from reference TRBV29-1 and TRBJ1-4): SAVISQKPSRDICQRGTSLTIQCQVDSQVTMMFWYRQQPGQSLTLIATANQGSEATYESGFVIDKFPISRPNLTFSTLTVSNMSPEDSSIYLCSVEALPGRSNEKLFFGSGTQLSVL.

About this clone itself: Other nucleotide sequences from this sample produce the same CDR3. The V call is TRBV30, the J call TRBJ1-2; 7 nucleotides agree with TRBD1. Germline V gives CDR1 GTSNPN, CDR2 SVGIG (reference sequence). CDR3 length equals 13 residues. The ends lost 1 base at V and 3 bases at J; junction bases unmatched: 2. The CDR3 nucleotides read TGTGCCTGGAGTGCCGACAGGGACTATGGCTACACCTTC. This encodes CAWSADRDYGYTF.

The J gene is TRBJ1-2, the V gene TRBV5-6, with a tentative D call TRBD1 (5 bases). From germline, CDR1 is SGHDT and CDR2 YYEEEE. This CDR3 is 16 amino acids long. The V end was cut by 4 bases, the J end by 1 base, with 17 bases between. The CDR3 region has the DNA TGTGCCAGCAGCCCGCTGACAGCTCCAGTTAACTATGGCTACACCTTC. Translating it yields CASSPLTAPVNYGYTF. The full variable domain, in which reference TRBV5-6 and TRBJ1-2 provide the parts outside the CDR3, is DAGVTQSPTHLIKTRGQQVTLRCSPKSGHDTVSWYQQALGQGPQFIFQYYEEEERQRGNFPDRFSGHQFPNYSSELNVNALLLGDSALYLCASSPLTAPVNYGYTFGSGTRLTVV.

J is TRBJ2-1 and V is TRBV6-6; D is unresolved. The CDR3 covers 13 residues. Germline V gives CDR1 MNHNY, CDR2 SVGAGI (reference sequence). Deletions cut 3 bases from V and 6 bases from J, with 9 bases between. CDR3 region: CASSYNTGNEQFF. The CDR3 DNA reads TGTGCCAGCAGTTATAACACTGGCAATGAGCAGTTCTTC.

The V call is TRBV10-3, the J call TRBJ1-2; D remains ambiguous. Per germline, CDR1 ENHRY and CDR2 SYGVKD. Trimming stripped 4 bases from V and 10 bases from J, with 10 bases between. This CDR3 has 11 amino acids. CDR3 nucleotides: TGTGCCATCAGTGCCGGGGTCCTCTACACCTTC. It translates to CAISAGVLYTF.

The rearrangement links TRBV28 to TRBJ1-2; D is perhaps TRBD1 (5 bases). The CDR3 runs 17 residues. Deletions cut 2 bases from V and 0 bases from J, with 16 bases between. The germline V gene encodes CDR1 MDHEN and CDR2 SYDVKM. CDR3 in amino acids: CASSLTLGQPANYGYTF. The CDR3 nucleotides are TGTGCCAGCAGTTTAACCTTGGGGCAACCCGCTAACTATGGCTACACCTTC.

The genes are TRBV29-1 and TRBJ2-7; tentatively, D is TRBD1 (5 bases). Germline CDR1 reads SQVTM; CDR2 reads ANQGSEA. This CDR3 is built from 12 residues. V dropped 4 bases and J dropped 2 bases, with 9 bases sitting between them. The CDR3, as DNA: TGCAGCGTTGCGGACACTACCTACGAGCAGTACTTC. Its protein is CSVADTTYEQYF.

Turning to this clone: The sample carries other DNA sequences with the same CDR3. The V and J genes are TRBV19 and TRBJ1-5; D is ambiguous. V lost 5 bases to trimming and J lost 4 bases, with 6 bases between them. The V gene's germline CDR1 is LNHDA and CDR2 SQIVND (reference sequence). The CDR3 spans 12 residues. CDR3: CASSVTNQPQHF. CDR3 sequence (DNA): TGTGCCAGTAGTGTGACAAATCAGCCCCAGCATTTT. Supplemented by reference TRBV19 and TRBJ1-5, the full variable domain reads DGGITQSPKYLFRKEGQNVTLSCEQNLNHDAMYWYRQDPGQGLRLIYYSQIVNDFQKGDIAEGYSVSREKKESFPLTVTSAQKNPTAFYLCASSVTNQPQHFGDGTRLSIL.

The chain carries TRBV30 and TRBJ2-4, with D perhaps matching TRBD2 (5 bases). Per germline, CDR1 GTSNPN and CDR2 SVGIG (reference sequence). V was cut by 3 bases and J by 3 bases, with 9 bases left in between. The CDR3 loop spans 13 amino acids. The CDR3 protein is CAWSIGVKNIQYF. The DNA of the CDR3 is TGTGCCTGGAGCATCGGGGTCAAAAACATTCAGTACTTC.

Here the CDR3 reads CASSLENRGGTEAFF. The CDR3 DNA reads TGCGCCAGCAGCTTGGAAAACAGGGGCGGTACTGAAGCTTTCTTT. The chain links TRBV5-1 to TRBJ1-1; 7 nucleotides line up with TRBD1. The J segment lost 5 bases and the V segment lost 0 bases, leaving 7 bases of the junction unmatched. The germline V gene has CDR1 SGHRS and CDR2 YFSETQ. The CDR3 has 15 residues.

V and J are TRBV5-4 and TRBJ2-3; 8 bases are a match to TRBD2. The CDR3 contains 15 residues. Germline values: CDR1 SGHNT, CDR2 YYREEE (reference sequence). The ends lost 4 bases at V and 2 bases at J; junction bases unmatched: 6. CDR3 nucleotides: TGTGCCAGCAGCATGCCGGGACTAGTCACAGATACGCAGTATTTT. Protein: CASSMPGLVTDTQYF. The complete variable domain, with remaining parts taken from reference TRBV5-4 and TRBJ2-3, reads ETGVTQSPTHLIKTRGQQVTLRCSSQSGHNTVSWYQQALGQGPQFIFQYYREEENGRGNFPPRFSGLQFPNYSSELNVNALELDDSALYLCASSMPGLVTDTQYFGPGTRLTVL.

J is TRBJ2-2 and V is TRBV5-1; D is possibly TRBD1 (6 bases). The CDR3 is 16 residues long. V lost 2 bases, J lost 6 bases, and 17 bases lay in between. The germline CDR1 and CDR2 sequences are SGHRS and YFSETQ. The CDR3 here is CASSLGRTGQAGELFF. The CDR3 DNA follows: TGCGCCAGCAGCTTAGGGAGAACAGGGCAGGCCGGGGAGCTGTTTTTT.

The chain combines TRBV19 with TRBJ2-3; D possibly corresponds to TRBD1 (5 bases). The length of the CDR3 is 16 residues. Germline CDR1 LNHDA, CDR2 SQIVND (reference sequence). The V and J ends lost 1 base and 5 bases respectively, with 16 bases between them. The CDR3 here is CASSIGRGSPLDTQYF. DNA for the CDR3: TGTGCCAGTAGTATAGGAAGGGGCAGCCCGCTAGATACGCAGTATTTT.

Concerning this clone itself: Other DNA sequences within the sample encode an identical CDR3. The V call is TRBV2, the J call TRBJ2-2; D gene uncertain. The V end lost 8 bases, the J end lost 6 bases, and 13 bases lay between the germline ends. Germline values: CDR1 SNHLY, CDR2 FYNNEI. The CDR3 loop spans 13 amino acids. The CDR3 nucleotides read TGTGCCAGCGGCTCTAAGGGATCCGGGGAGCTGTTTTTT. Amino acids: CASGSKGSGELFF.

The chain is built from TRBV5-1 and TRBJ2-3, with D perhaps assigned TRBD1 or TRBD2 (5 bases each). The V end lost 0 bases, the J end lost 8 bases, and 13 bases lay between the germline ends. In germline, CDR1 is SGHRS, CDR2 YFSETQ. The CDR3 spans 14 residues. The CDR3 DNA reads TGCGCCAGCAGCTTGGGTAGTGGGACCCTTACGCAGTATTTT. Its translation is CASSLGSGTLTQYF.

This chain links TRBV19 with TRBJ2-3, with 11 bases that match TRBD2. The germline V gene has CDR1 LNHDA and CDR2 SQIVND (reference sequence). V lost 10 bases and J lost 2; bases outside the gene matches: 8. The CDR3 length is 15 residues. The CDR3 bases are TGTGCCACCTCAGATAGCGGGGGGGCCACAGATACGCAGTATTTT. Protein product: CATSDSGGATDTQYF. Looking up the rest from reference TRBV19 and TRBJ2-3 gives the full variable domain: DGGITQSPKYLFRKEGQNVTLSCEQNLNHDAMYWYRQDPGQGLRLIYYSQIVNDFQKGDIAEGYSVSREKKESFPLTVTSAQKNPTAFYLCATSDSGGATDTQYFGPGTRLTVL.

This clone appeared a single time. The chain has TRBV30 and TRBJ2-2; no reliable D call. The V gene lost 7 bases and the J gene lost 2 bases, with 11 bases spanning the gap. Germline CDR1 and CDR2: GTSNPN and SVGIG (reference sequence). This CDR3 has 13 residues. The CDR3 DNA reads TGTGCCTCGACTGCTCCAAACACCGGGGAGCTGTTTTTT. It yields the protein CASTAPNTGELFF.

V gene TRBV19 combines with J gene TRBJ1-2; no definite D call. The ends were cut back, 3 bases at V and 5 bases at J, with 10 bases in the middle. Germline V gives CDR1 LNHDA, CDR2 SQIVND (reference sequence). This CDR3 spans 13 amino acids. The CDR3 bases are TGTGCCAGTAGTATGTCGGAGGGTTATGGCTACACCTTC. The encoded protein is CASSMSEGYGYTF. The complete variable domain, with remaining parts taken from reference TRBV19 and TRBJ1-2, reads DGGITQSPKYLFRKEGQNVTLSCEQNLNHDAMYWYRQDPGQGLRLIYYSQIVNDFQKGDIAEGYSVSREKKESFPLTVTSAQKNPTAFYLCASSMSEGYGYTFGSGTRLTVV.

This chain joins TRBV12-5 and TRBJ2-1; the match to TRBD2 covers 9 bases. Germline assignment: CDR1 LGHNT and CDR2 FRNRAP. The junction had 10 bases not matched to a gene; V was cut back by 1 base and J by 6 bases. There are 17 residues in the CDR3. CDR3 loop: CASGLALAGATSNEQFF. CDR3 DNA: TGTGCTAGTGGTTTGGCCTTAGCGGGAGCCACCTCCAATGAGCAGTTCTTC.

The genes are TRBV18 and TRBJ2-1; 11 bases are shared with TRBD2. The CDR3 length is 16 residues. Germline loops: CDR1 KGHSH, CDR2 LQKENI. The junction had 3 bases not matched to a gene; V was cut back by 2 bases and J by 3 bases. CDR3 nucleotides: TGTGCCAGCTCACCAAGACTAGCGGGGCTCTACAATGAGCAGTTCTTC. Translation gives CASSPRLAGLYNEQFF.

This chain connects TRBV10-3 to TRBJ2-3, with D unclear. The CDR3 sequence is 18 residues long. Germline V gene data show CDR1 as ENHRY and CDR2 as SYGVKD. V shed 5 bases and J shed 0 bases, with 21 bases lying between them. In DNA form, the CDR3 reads TGTGCCATCAGTACTACCTACCCTGGCCATGCTAGCACAGATACGCAGTATTTT. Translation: CAISTTYPGHASTDTQYF.

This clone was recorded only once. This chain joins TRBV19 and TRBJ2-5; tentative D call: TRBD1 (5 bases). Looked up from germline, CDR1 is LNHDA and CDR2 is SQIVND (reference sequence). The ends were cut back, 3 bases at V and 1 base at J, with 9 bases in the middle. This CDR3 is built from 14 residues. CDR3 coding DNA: TGTGCCAGTAGTATTCCAGGGTCCCAAGAGACCCAGTACTTC. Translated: CASSIPGSQETQYF.

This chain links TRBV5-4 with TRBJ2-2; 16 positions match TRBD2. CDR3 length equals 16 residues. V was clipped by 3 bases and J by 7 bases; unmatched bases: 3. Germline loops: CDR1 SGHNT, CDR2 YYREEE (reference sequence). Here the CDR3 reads CASSSGTSGRVGELFF. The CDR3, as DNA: TGTGCCAGCAGCTCCGGGACTAGCGGGAGGGTCGGGGAGCTGTTTTTT.

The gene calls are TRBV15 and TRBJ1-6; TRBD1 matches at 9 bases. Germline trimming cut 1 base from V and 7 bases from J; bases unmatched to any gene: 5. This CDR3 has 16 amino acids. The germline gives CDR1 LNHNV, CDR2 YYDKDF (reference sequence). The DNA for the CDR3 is TGTGCCACCAGCAGAGGACAGGGGGTCAACAATTCACCCCTCCACTTT. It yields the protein CATSRGQGVNNSPLHF.

The CDR3 region has the DNA TGTGCCAGCAGTGAAGTCCGGGACACTGGGCAAGAGACCCAGTACTTC. Translation: CASSEVRDTGQETQYF. The chain is built from TRBV6-1 and TRBJ2-5; D might be TRBD1 (6 bases). V was clipped by 1 base and J by 2 bases, with 14 bases between them. Germline CDR1 and CDR2: MNHNS and SASEGT. The length of the CDR3 is 16 residues.